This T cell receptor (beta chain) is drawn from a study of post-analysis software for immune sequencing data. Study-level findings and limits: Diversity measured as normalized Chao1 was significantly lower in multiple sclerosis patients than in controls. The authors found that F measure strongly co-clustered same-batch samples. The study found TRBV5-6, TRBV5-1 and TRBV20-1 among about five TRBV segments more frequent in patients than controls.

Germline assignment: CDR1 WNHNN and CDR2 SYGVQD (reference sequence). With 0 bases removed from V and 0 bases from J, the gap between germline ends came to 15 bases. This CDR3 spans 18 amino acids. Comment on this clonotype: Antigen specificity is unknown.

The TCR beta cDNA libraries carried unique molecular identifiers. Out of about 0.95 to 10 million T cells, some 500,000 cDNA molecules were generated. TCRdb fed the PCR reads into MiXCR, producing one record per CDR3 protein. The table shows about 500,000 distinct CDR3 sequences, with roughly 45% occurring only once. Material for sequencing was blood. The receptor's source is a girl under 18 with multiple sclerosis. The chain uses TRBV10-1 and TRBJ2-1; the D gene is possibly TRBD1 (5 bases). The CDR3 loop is CASSESRKLDSSYNEQFF. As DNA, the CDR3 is TGCGCCAGCAGTGAGTCACGGAAACTCGACAGCTCCTACAATGAGCAGTTCTTC.